These T cell receptor beta chains were read from a single sample in a study of T cell changes during pregnancy in multiple sclerosis. Here immunoSEQ multiplex PCR was the method, and the copy in TCRdb shows in-frame clones only, minus some. The sample holds 85,000 to 120,000 clones, about 90% seen once. The specimen comprised peripheral blood, sampled before pregnancy. The source is a female donor with multiple sclerosis, enrolled in a pregnancy study. CDR3s include the opening cysteine and the closing phenylalanine or tryptophan.

j_call v_call cdr3_aa
TRBJ2-1 TRBV9 CASSVDSEQFF
TRBJ2-1 TRBV6-6 CASSSQGSEQFF
TRBJ1-2 TRBV6-5 CASTAAGMDGYTF
TRBJ2-3 TRBV5-4 CASSLGGQGASDTQYF
TRBJ1-6 TRBV5-3 CARFGGYNSPLHF
TRBJ2-7 TRBV15 CATSRVAQRDTYEQYF
TRBJ2-7 TRBV2 CASTPLGGGSYEQYF
TRBJ1-2 TRBV7-8 CASSIRPGTGANYGYTF
TRBJ2-3 TRBV5-1 CASSFLAGETDTQYF
TRBJ2-2 TRBV19 CASSGWGETGELFF
TRBJ2-7 TRBV28 CASSQQGALNEQYF
TRBJ2-1 TRBV28 CASSLGDRLAGGSYNEQFF
TRBJ2-7 TRBV6-5 CASSYPVYEQYF
TRBJ1-5 TRBV12-5 CASDLYSNQPQHF
TRBJ1-1 TRBV10-3 CAISPGMNTEAFF
TRBJ1-4 TRBV29-1 CSARQALANEKLFF
TRBJ2-1 TRBV5-1 CASSLYTTSYNEQFF
TRBJ2-1 TRBV2 CASSVLAGVLISYNEQFF
TRBJ2-1 TRBV11-3 CASSPMGQGIDNEQFF
TRBJ1-4 TRBV5-6 CASSRLASRGGSNEKLFF
TRBJ2-5 TRBV5-6 CASSRDRVQETQYF
TRBJ2-1 TRBV5-1 CASSLVQREYNEQFF
TRBJ2-1 TRBV7-9 CASSLVQGSYNEQFF
TRBJ2-7 TRBV28 CASRRQGAYEQYF
TRBJ2-7 TRBV28 CASSPHLGLAGVGEQYF
TRBJ2-3 TRBV6-4 CASSDLPGQGATDTQYF
TRBJ2-3 TRBV27 CAIKTGSTDTQYF
TRBJ2-2 TRBV27 CASSLSRLAGTGELFF
TRBJ2-2 TRBV11-3 CASSVSGTGELFF
TRBJ2-7 TRBV7-9 CASSPPLSYEQYF
TRBJ2-5 TRBV15 CATSRGGVETQYF
TRBJ2-7 TRBV2 CAGSQDSAYEQYF
TRBJ2-7 TRBV28 CASSLAPQGANEQYF
TRBJ2-2 TRBV5-1 CASSSTLAGGELFF
TRBJ2-3 TRBV6-5 CASSRGADTDTQYF
TRBJ1-1 TRBV29-1 CSVGNRAGNTEAFF
TRBJ2-2 TRBV5-6 CASSFLNTGELFF
TRBJ2-1 TRBV7-8 CASSFNANEQFF
TRBJ2-3 TRBV6-1 CASSERMVLYEGGTDTQYF
TRBJ1-1 TRBV18 CASSPLTGTEAFF
TRBJ2-5 TRBV19 CASSIGAGVNAETQYF
TRBJ2-1 TRBV7-2 CASSLNAGTSYNEQFF
TRBJ2-4 TRBV13 CASSSRGGINIQYF
TRBJ1-1 TRBV9 CASSVDRANTEAFF
TRBJ2-1 TRBV9 CASSPGGGLHSYNEQFF
TRBJ2-2 TRBV27 CASSLRQGAWAGELFF
TRBJ1-6 TRBV7-2 CASSLRRGVWNSPLHF